The 32 T cell receptor beta chains given below trace back to one sample, sequenced in a study of T-cell reconstitution after alpha-beta-depleted transplantation in children. For TCRbeta, the library was prepared with unique molecular identifiers. TCRdb called the PCR reads again in MiXCR, with one record for every CDR3 protein. Here the sample spans around 370,000 distinct CDR3 sequences, 15% to 20% being singletons. This specimen was PBMCs, mostly from graft donor cells, taken 360 days after TCRalphabeta/CD19-depleted stem cell transplant. The receptors stem from a male patient between 2 and 9 years old who had a stem cell transplant for acute lymphoblastic leukemia, so the T cells may come from the graft donor.

This clonotype was seen a handful of times. The chain employs TRBV6-2 or TRBV6-3 and TRBJ2-7, with TRBD2 matching 8 bases. The trim removed 0 bases at V and 0 bases at J, leaving 4 bases unmatched. Germline V lookup: CDR1 MNHEY, CDR2 SVGEGT. The CDR3 consists of 16 residues. CDR3 sequence (DNA): TGTGCCAGCAGTTACTCGTCCCTAGCGGGCTCCTACGAGCAGTACTTC. Translation: CASSYSSLAGSYEQYF.

This chain uses TRBV24-1 with TRBJ2-5; a weak D match, TRBD1 (6 bases). The length of the CDR3 is 16 residues. Germline-derived CDR1 and CDR2 are KGHDR and SFDVKD. Trimming took 3 bases from V and 3 from J, leaving 16 bases between them. The CDR3 loop is CATSDPRGQGKETQYF. The CDR3 nucleotides read TGTGCCACCAGTGATCCTCGAGGGCAGGGGAAAGAGACCCAGTACTTC.

This clonotype was recorded a few times. The chain carries TRBV5-1 and TRBJ2-1; 12 positions agree with TRBD2. The length of the CDR3 is 15 residues. Trimming cost V 0 bases and J 6 bases; bases outside gene matches: 1. Germline CDR1 SGHRS, CDR2 YFSETQ. CDR3: CASSLGTSGINEQFF. CDR3 DNA: TGCGCCAGCAGCTTGGGGACTAGCGGGATCAATGAGCAGTTCTTC.

The V gene is TRBV6-1, the J gene TRBJ2-6; D not certain. This CDR3 contains 16 residues. Trimming shortened V by 4 bases and J by 4 bases, and 14 bases separated the two germline ends. The V gene's germline CDR1 is MNHNS and CDR2 SASEGT. CDR3: CASSATFYAGANVLTF. The DNA for the CDR3 is TGTGCCAGCAGTGCCACCTTCTATGCAGGGGCCAACGTCCTGACTTTC.

V usage is TRBV11-2 and J usage is TRBJ1-4; no reliable D call. The V end was cut by 0 bases, the J end by 8 bases, with 16 bases between. This CDR3 spans 16 amino acids. CDR1 and CDR2 from the germline V gene are SGHAT and FQNNGV. CDR3 DNA: TGTGCCAGCAGCTTAGATGGTGTGGGCAGGCGCGAAAAACTGTTTTTT. This gives the protein CASSLDGVGRREKLFF.

This clonotype showed up many times. The chain is built from TRBV20-1 and TRBJ2-7, with D tentatively TRBD1 or TRBD2 (5 bases each). The V gene's germline CDR1 is DFQATT and CDR2 SNEGSKA (reference sequence). Trimming stripped 5 bases from V and 2 bases from J, with 13 bases between. The CDR3 sequence is 13 residues long. The CDR3 region has the DNA TGCAGTGCTGTTAGACTGGGGGCCTACGAGCAGTACTTC. Its protein is CSAVRLGAYEQYF.

The genes are TRBV6-2 or TRBV6-3 and TRBJ1-6, with 8 bases aligning to TRBD1. V lost 10 bases to trimming and J lost 8 bases; unmatched junction nucleotides: 13. CDR1 is MNHEY, CDR2 SVGEGT, per germline. This CDR3 is 15 amino acids long. The CDR3 DNA follows: TGTGCCACGACCGACGCCTCAGGGGGCGATTCACCCCTCCACTTT. Residues: CATTDASGGDSPLHF.

The chain carries TRBV11-1 and TRBJ2-3, with D possibly matching TRBD1 (5 bases). Trimming cost V 5 bases and J 5 bases, with 17 bases left between them. The CDR3 runs 15 residues. The germline CDR1 and CDR2 sequences are SGHAT and FQDESV (reference sequence). CDR3 sequence reads: CASSLTGPSGDTQYF. CDR3 sequence (DNA): TGTGCCAGCAGCCTCACAGGACCGTCCGGAGATACGCAGTATTTT.

The chain uses TRBV4-3 and TRBJ2-7; TRBD1 matches 8 bases. Germline V CDR1 and CDR2: LGHNA, YSLEER. This CDR3 is 14 amino acids long. The ends lost 5 bases at V and 2 bases at J; junction bases unmatched: 5. CDR3 nucleotides: TGCGCCAGCAGCGCGCAGGGGGCCACCTACGAGCAGTACTTC. It translates to CASSAQGATYEQYF.

The chain employs TRBV5-1 and TRBJ2-3; TRBD2 agrees at 10 bases. The V segment lost 0 bases and the J segment 7 bases; nucleotides outside the gene matches: 5. The CDR3 is 15 amino acids. The germline V gene has CDR1 SGHRS and CDR2 YFSETQ. CDR3 DNA sequence: TGCGCCAGCAGCTTGGAGGCTAGCGGGAGCAATACGCAGTATTTT. This gives the protein CASSLEASGSNTQYF.

The V call is TRBV12-3 or TRBV12-4, the J call TRBJ1-4; D possibly corresponds to TRBD1 (5 bases). The V end was cut by 5 bases, the J end by 0 bases, with 16 bases between. The length of the CDR3 is 17 residues. The CDR3, as DNA: TGTGCCAGCAGTCTCCGACAGACCAGAACAACTAATGAAAAACTGTTTTTT. This codes for CASSLRQTRTTNEKLFF.

In this sample, this clonotype turned up a few times. CDR3 sequence (DNA): TGTGCCAGCAGTTTATCCGCAGGGGGCTACGAGCAGTACTTC. Amino acid sequence: CASSLSAGGYEQYF. V usage is TRBV27 and J usage is TRBJ2-7; 7 nucleotides match TRBD1. Germline values: CDR1 MNHEY, CDR2 SMNVEV (reference sequence). The junction had 2 bases not matched to a gene; V was cut back by 0 bases and J by 3 bases. There are 14 residues in the CDR3.

The chain recombines TRBV20-1 with TRBJ1-2; D remains ambiguous. From germline, CDR1 is DFQATT and CDR2 SNEGSKA (reference sequence). The CDR3 is 13 residues long. Trimming stripped 2 bases from V and 4 bases from J, with 11 bases between. DNA for the CDR3: TGCAGTGCTAGACCAGCCACGGCCTATGGCTACACCTTC. As protein: CSARPATAYGYTF.

This clonotype occurred a few times. The rearrangement uses TRBV11-2 and TRBJ2-1, with a weak D call TRBD2 (5 bases). The germline gives CDR1 SGHAT, CDR2 FQNNGV. Trimming stripped 5 bases from V and 7 bases from J, with 21 bases between. The CDR3 contains 16 residues. The CDR3 region has the DNA TGTGCCAGCAGCCCCATGGGAGCTAGTCAGGCGAATGAGCAGTTCTTC. Its translation is CASSPMGASQANEQFF.

This clonotype was detected only a few times. This chain links TRBV28 with TRBJ2-7; 14 bases line up with TRBD2. From germline, CDR1 is MDHEN and CDR2 SYDVKM. The CDR3 covers 21 residues. V gave up 4 bases and J gave up 1 base; unmatched junction bases: 18. CDR3: CASSSIIPTPGLAGESYEQYF. CDR3 bases: TGTGCCAGCAGTTCTATAATCCCAACACCGGGACTAGCGGGAGAATCCTACGAGCAGTACTTC. The full variable domain, in which reference TRBV28 and TRBJ2-7 provide the parts outside the CDR3, is DVKVTQSSRYLVKRTGEKVFLECVQDMDHENMFWYRQDPGLGLRLIYFSYDVKMKEKGDIPEGYSVSREKKERFSLILESASTNQTSMYLCASSSIIPTPGLAGESYEQYFGPGTRLTVT.

This clonotype turned up a few times. The chain has TRBV6-5 and TRBJ2-7; 10 bases fit TRBD2. The CDR3 totals 17 residues. Trimming at V came to 2 bases and at J to 2 bases, leaving 9 bases not matched to a gene. From germline, CDR1 is MNHEY and CDR2 SVGAGI. This chain's CDR3 is CASSYGPASGGPYEQYF. The CDR3 region has the DNA TGTGCCAGCAGTTACGGACCGGCTAGCGGGGGCCCCTACGAGCAGTACTTC.

In DNA form, the CDR3 reads TGTGCCAGCAGTACGGGCGGGAGCTCCTACAATGAGCAGTTCTTC. Its translation: CASSTGGSSYNEQFF. The V call is TRBV27, the J call TRBJ2-1, with 7 nucleotides matching TRBD2. The V gene's germline CDR1 is MNHEY and CDR2 SMNVEV (reference sequence). There are 15 residues in the CDR3. Losses at the gene ends were 5 bases for V and 0 bases for J; bases not matched to a gene: 4.

This clonotype was found a few times. This rearrangement joins TRBV11-2 to TRBJ2-3; possibly TRBD2 for D (5 bases). CDR1 is SGHAT, CDR2 FQNNGV, per germline. Deletions cut 7 bases from V and 5 bases from J, with 19 bases between. CDR3 length: 15 amino acids. CDR3 sequence reads: CASTLSGGWGDTQYF. As DNA, the CDR3 is TGTGCCAGCACCCTCAGCGGAGGCTGGGGAGATACGCAGTATTTT.

The gene calls are TRBV18 and TRBJ1-1; D uncertain. V was cut by 2 bases and J by 6 bases, with 10 bases left in between. The CDR3 has 13 residues. CDR1 is KGHSH and CDR2 is LQKENI in the germline V gene. The CDR3 DNA follows: TGTGCCAGCTCACCAATGGTGACGTCTGAAGCTTTCTTT. As protein: CASSPMVTSEAFF.

This clonotype was observed a handful of times. This chain uses TRBV6-1 with TRBJ2-5; 10 bases are a match to TRBD2. Germline lookup yields CDR1 MNHNS and CDR2 SASEGT. This CDR3 region has 15 residues. V gave up 7 bases and J gave up 2 bases; unmatched junction bases: 7. The CDR3 coding sequence is TGTGCCAGCAAAGCAGCGGGAGGGCCGCAAGAGACCCAGTACTTC. As protein: CASKAAGGPQETQYF.

V is TRBV20-1 and J is TRBJ2-5, with TRBD1 as a possible D gene (5 bases). The V and J ends lost 6 bases and 1 base respectively, with 24 bases between them. Germline V CDR1 and CDR2: DFQATT, SNEGSKA (reference sequence). The CDR3 spans 17 residues. The CDR3 spells CSAGVRRSTLTQETQYF. The CDR3 DNA reads TGCAGTGCAGGGGTTCGAAGGAGTACCCTCACCCAAGAGACCCAGTACTTC.

This clonotype was counted a few times. The chain links TRBV11-2 to TRBJ2-1, with 10 nucleotides matching TRBD2. The trim removed 0 bases at V and 6 bases at J, leaving 5 bases unmatched. Germline lookup yields CDR1 SGHAT and CDR2 FQNNGV. The CDR3 runs 16 residues. The CDR3 loop is CASSLDRLAGANEQFF. The CDR3, as DNA: TGTGCCAGCAGCTTAGATAGGCTAGCGGGAGCCAATGAGCAGTTCTTC.

There are a few counts of this clonotype. V and J are TRBV28 and TRBJ2-2; maybe TRBD2 (5 bases). CDR1 is MDHEN, CDR2 SYDVKM, per germline. This CDR3 is built from 19 residues. Trimming removed 5 bases from V and 3 bases from J, with 25 bases in between. CDR3 in DNA: TGTGCCAGCAGTAGCCTTATGGGTCTACTTCTAGCCGACACCGGGGAGCTGTTTTTT. It codes for CASSSLMGLLLADTGELFF.

V gene TRBV6-5 combines with J gene TRBJ2-1, with 8 bases aligning to TRBD1. The V segment lost 4 bases and the J segment 6 bases; nucleotides outside the gene matches: 17. This CDR3 comprises 18 residues. Germline values: CDR1 MNHEY, CDR2 SVGAGI. CDR3 coding DNA: TGTGCCAGCAGTTTTCCAACTCCCGGGACAGGATTTAGCAATGAGCAGTTCTTC. This encodes CASSFPTPGTGFSNEQFF.

The CDR3 spells CASSFVGVAEKLFF. The CDR3 region has the DNA TGTGCCAGCAGCTTTGTGGGGGTAGCGGAAAAACTGTTTTTT. J is TRBJ1-4 and V is TRBV7-9; TRBD1 might be the D (5 bases). V was shortened by 3 bases and J by 8 bases, with 13 bases between the two germline ends. This CDR3 contains 14 residues. CDR1 and CDR2 from the germline V gene are SEHNR and FQNEAQ (reference sequence).

The genes are TRBV20-1 and TRBJ2-1, with 8 nucleotides matching TRBD2. Germline V gene sequence: CDR1 DFQATT, CDR2 SNEGSKA (reference sequence). The V segment lost 4 bases and the J segment 7 bases; nucleotides outside the gene matches: 9. This CDR3 contains 14 residues. CDR3 in amino acids: CSATHIAGRNEQFF. The CDR3 coding sequence is TGCAGTGCTACCCACATAGCGGGAAGGAATGAGCAGTTCTTC.

In its sample, this clonotype was seen many times. The chain has TRBV28 and TRBJ2-7; D tentatively fits TRBD1 or TRBD2 (6 bases each). CDR1 and CDR2 (germline): MDHEN, SYDVKM. The CDR3 has 16 residues. V shed 5 bases and J shed 5 bases, with 22 bases lying between them. The CDR3 loop is CASSPTQTGPGDEQYF. The DNA for the CDR3 is TGTGCCAGCAGTCCAACCCAGACAGGCCCGGGGGACGAGCAGTACTTC.

This chain uses TRBV6-2 or TRBV6-3 with TRBJ2-5; 8 bases are shared with TRBD1. CDR3 length: 20 residues. Germline trimming cut 2 bases from V and 4 bases from J; bases unmatched to any gene: 21. Per germline, CDR1 MNHEY and CDR2 SVGEGT. CDR3 DNA: TGTGCCAGCAGTTACCCACCTCTCCTCTTCTCCAGGGGGCGCGGAGAGACCCAGTACTTC. Its translation is CASSYPPLLFSRGRGETQYF.

This clonotype has just one count. J is TRBJ2-1 and V is TRBV29-1, with a weak D call TRBD2 (5 bases). This CDR3 spans 16 amino acids. Trimming left V 3 bases short and J 6 bases short, with 21 bases between. CDR1 SQVTM and CDR2 ANQGSEA come from the germline V gene. In nucleotides, the CDR3 is TGCAGCGTTGAGGTTTTAGGGAGAGGTATTATCAATGAGCAGTTCTTC. Encoded protein: CSVEVLGRGIINEQFF.

The chain combines TRBV4-2 with TRBJ2-7; perhaps TRBD2 as D (7 bases). The length of the CDR3 is 16 residues. V gave up 0 bases and J gave up 3 bases, with 15 bases separating them. CDR1 is LGHNA and CDR2 is YNFKEQ in the germline V gene. The CDR3: CASSQDRAGEGYEQYF. CDR3 nucleotides: TGTGCCAGCAGCCAAGATAGGGCAGGGGAGGGCTACGAGCAGTACTTC.

The rearrangement uses TRBV2 and TRBJ2-1; 12 bases align to TRBD2. Germline V gene data show CDR1 as SNHLY and CDR2 as FYNNEI. This CDR3 contains 16 residues. The junction had 7 bases not matched to a gene; V was cut back by 7 bases and J by 3 bases. The CDR3 is CASTPLLAGGYNEQFF. DNA of the CDR3: TGTGCCAGCACCCCTTTACTAGCGGGAGGCTACAATGAGCAGTTCTTC.

This clonotype was picked up a small number of times. The V and J genes are TRBV12-3 or TRBV12-4 and TRBJ2-5; D remains unclear. With 6 bases removed from V and 3 bases from J, the gap between germline ends came to 11 bases. The CDR3 is made up of 13 amino acids. The CDR3 loop reads CASRNSGEETQYF. DNA for the CDR3: TGTGCCAGCAGGAATTCGGGCGAAGAGACCCAGTACTTC.